These 27 T cell receptor beta chains were sequenced from one sample in a study of PD-1 blockade in classical Hodgkin lymphoma. Each patient relapsed following autologous stem cell transplantation, and prior brentuximab vedotin exposure differed. Clones were sequenced by immunoSEQ multiplex PCR, and TCRdb holds only the in-frame ones, with some missing. The profile covers tens of thousands of clones, with approximately 90% appearing a single time and approximately 5.4% taken by the ten largest. The sequencing here drew on peripheral blood mononuclear cells (PBMCs), taken before the second cycle of nivolumab. These receptors all come from a human donor with classical Hodgkin lymphoma.

The V and J genes are TRBV28 and TRBJ2-6; the D is unclear. Trimming removed 3 bases from V and 0 bases from J, with 15 bases in between. The CDR3 has 18 residues. Germline V gene sequence: CDR1 MDHEN, CDR2 SYDVKM. CDR3 residues: CASSLAGFRSSGANVLTF. The CDR3 coding sequence is TGTGCCAGCAGTTTGGCCGGATTCCGATCCTCTGGGGCCAACGTCCTGACTTTC.

Here the CDR3 reads CAWKGNMAETQYF. DNA for the CDR3: TGTGCCTGGAAGGGGAATATGGCGGAGACCCAGTACTTC. This sequence joins TRBV30 and TRBJ2-5; perhaps TRBD1 as D (5 bases). V lost 4 bases to trimming and J lost 5 bases, with 14 bases between them. This CDR3 comprises 13 residues. Germline loops: CDR1 GTSNPN, CDR2 SVGIG (reference sequence).

As concerns this clone: This sample includes further DNA sequences coding for the same CDR3. In DNA form, the CDR3 reads TGTGCCAGCAGCCCCAATGTAATGAACACTGAAGCTTTCTTT. This sequence encodes CASSPNVMNTEAFF. The gene calls are TRBV6-5 and TRBJ1-1; D is unresolved. The ends were cut back, 6 bases at V and 0 bases at J, with 11 bases in the middle. The CDR3 has 14 amino acids. Germline CDR1 reads MNHEY; CDR2 reads SVGAGI.

This clone was seen more than once but under ten times. Other DNA sequences from this sample encode an identical CDR3 as well. The rearrangement links TRBV5-1 to TRBJ2-2; D call uncertain. Trimming took off 0 bases at V and 1 base at J, with 7 bases between the two ends. Looked up from germline, CDR1 is SGHRS and CDR2 is YFSETQ. The CDR3 extends over 15 amino acids. The CDR3 DNA follows: TGCGCCAGCAGCTTGGCCGGGTTGAACACCGGGGAGCTGTTTTTT. It is translated as CASSLAGLNTGELFF.

The V gene is TRBV5-1, the J gene TRBJ2-5; D not certain. The V end lost 0 bases, the J end lost 5 bases, and 2 bases lay between the germline ends. This CDR3 is 11 amino acids long. The germline V gene encodes CDR1 SGHRS and CDR2 YFSETQ. The CDR3 loop is CASSLEETQYF. DNA of the CDR3: TGCGCCAGCAGCTTGGAGGAGACCCAGTACTTC. The full variable domain, its missing parts supplied by reference TRBV5-1 and TRBJ2-5, is KAGVTQTPRYLIKTRGQQVTLSCSPISGHRSVSWYQQTPGQGLQFLFEYFSETQRNKGNFPGRFSGRQFSNSRSEMNVSTLELGDSALYLCASSLEETQYFGPGTRLLVL.

V gene TRBV12-5 combines with J gene TRBJ1-3; D is uncertain. The CDR3 is 14 residues long. Trimming removed 5 bases at V and 1 base at J, with 9 bases between. CDR1 is LGHNT and CDR2 is FRNRAP in the germline V gene. DNA for the CDR3: TGTGCTAGTGGTCCCAGCGGATCTGGAAACACCATATATTTT. Translating gives CASGPSGSGNTIYF.

The V gene is TRBV9, the J gene TRBJ2-3; TRBD2 agrees at 10 bases. The CDR3 has 15 residues. The trim removed 1 base at V and 2 bases at J, leaving 1 base unmatched. Germline values: CDR1 SGDLS, CDR2 YYNGEE. This CDR3 is CASSVLAGATDTQYF. Written as DNA, the CDR3 is TGTGCCAGCAGCGTACTAGCGGGGGCCACAGATACGCAGTATTTT.

The chain has TRBV18 and TRBJ1-5, with TRBD1 matching 8 bases. With V trimmed by 3 bases and J by 4 bases, 2 bases remained unmatched. This CDR3 is built from 14 residues. In germline, CDR1 is KGHSH, CDR2 LQKENI. CDR3: CASSPGQVNQPQHF. CDR3 in DNA: TGTGCCAGCTCACCGGGACAGGTTAATCAGCCCCAGCATTTT.

The V call is TRBV28, the J call TRBJ2-6; TRBD2 is a possible D gene (5 bases). The ends were cut back, 3 bases at V and 2 bases at J, with 8 bases in the middle. The CDR3 contains 15 residues. Germline CDR1 reads MDHEN; CDR2 reads SYDVKM. CDR3 sequence: CASSFRGAGANVLTF. The CDR3 DNA reads TGTGCCAGCAGTTTCCGGGGTGCTGGGGCCAACGTCCTGACTTTC. Drawing the rest from reference TRBV28 and TRBJ2-6, the complete variable domain is DVKVTQSSRYLVKRTGEKVFLECVQDMDHENMFWYRQDPGLGLRLIYFSYDVKMKEKGDIPEGYSVSREKKERFSLILESASTNQTSMYLCASSFRGAGANVLTFGAGSRLTVL.

This clone came up a few times. The chain carries TRBV30 and TRBJ1-5, with 7 nucleotides matching TRBD1. V lost 1 base and J lost 6; bases outside the gene matches: 9. This CDR3 has 15 amino acids. Germline-derived CDR1 and CDR2 are GTSNPN and SVGIG (reference sequence). The CDR3 DNA sequence: TGTGCCTGGAGTGAAACAGGGGCCGCACGTCAGCCCCAGCATTTT. As protein: CAWSETGAARQPQHF.

This clone was seen once. The rearrangement joins TRBV6-6 to TRBJ1-5; 9 bases align to TRBD1. J gave up 6 bases and V 6 bases, and 6 bases lay outside the gene matches. The CDR3 totals 14 residues. The germline gives CDR1 MNHNY, CDR2 SVGAGI (reference sequence). The DNA of the CDR3 is TGTGCCAGCAGCCGAGACAGGGGGAGTCAGCCCCAGCATTTT. It translates to CASSRDRGSQPQHF.

The V gene is TRBV4-1, the J gene TRBJ1-4, with D maybe TRBD1 (5 bases). V was clipped by 4 bases and J by 8 bases, with 14 bases between them. The CDR3 loop spans 14 amino acids. Germline loops: CDR1 MGHRA, CDR2 YSYEKL. CDR3 protein: CASSPEKGQEKLFF. The CDR3 bases are TGCGCCAGCAGCCCCGAGAAGGGGCAAGAAAAACTGTTTTTT.

This chain uses TRBV19 with TRBJ1-2; D is unclear. This CDR3 has 13 residues. Germline CDR1 and CDR2: LNHDA and SQIVND (reference sequence). Trimming stripped 7 bases from V and 4 bases from J, with 13 bases between. In nucleotides, the CDR3 is TGTGCCAGTACTCCGACGGACTTCTATGGCTACACCTTC. Translated: CASTPTDFYGYTF.

The CDR3 sequence: CSAFDPSLGNTIYF. CDR3 nucleotides: TGCAGCGCCTTTGACCCGTCCCTTGGAAACACCATATATTTT. This sequence joins TRBV29-1 and TRBJ1-3, with unresolved D. The CDR3 covers 14 residues. Germline values: CDR1 SQVTM, CDR2 ANQGSEA. V was clipped by 7 bases and J by 3 bases, with 16 bases between them.

This chain uses TRBV5-1 with TRBJ1-2; D is possibly TRBD1 (6 bases). V lost 0 bases and J lost 7, with 13 bases in between. This CDR3 region has 14 residues. Germline V gene lookup returns CDR1 SGHRS and CDR2 YFSETQ. The CDR3 loop is CASSLEGGSSGYTF. The CDR3 bases are TGCGCCAGCAGCTTGGAGGGGGGCTCGAGTGGCTACACCTTC.

The chain couples TRBV28 to TRBJ1-2, with D perhaps matching TRBD1 (5 bases). With 7 bases removed from V and 4 bases from J, the gap between germline ends came to 16 bases. There are 14 residues in the CDR3. CDR1 and CDR2 (germline): MDHEN, SYDVKM. CDR3 DNA sequence: TGTGCCAGCATTCGACCGGGGGATGGCTATGGCTACACCTTC. The encoded protein is CASIRPGDGYGYTF.

The chain couples TRBV30 to TRBJ1-5; perhaps TRBD1 as D (5 bases). V was trimmed by 0 bases and J by 6 bases, leaving 12 bases between them. The CDR3 totals 14 residues. The germline gives CDR1 GTSNPN, CDR2 SVGIG (reference sequence). The CDR3 sequence: CAWSVQGGVQPQHF. The CDR3 bases are TGTGCCTGGAGTGTACAAGGAGGGGTTCAGCCCCAGCATTTT.

The chain employs TRBV5-1 and TRBJ1-2, with TRBD1 matching over 7 bases. The CDR3 consists of 14 residues. Per the germline V gene, CDR1 is SGHRS and CDR2 is YFSETQ. The junction had 11 bases not matched to a gene; V was cut back by 4 bases and J by 8 bases. CDR3 nucleotides: TGCGCCAGCAGCACGGGACAGCCATATGGAGGCTACACCTTC. Protein: CASSTGQPYGGYTF. Filled out from reference TRBV5-1 and TRBJ1-2, the complete variable domain reads KAGVTQTPRYLIKTRGQQVTLSCSPISGHRSVSWYQQTPGQGLQFLFEYFSETQRNKGNFPGRFSGRQFSNSRSEMNVSTLELGDSALYLCASSTGQPYGGYTFGSGTRLTVV.

The J gene is TRBJ1-6, the V gene TRBV4-1; unclear D gene. Germline-derived CDR1 and CDR2 are MGHRA and YSYEKL. The V end lost 0 bases, the J end lost 0 bases, and 12 bases lay between the germline ends. The CDR3 runs 18 residues. The CDR3 region has the DNA TGCGCCAGCAGCCAAGATGGCAGCGCGAGCTCCTATAATTCACCCCTCCACTTT. Translating gives CASSQDGSASSYNSPLHF.

The chain employs TRBV5-1 and TRBJ1-2; D remains unclear. The germline V gene has CDR1 SGHRS and CDR2 YFSETQ. CDR3 size: 14 residues. Trimming took 0 bases from V and 4 from J, leaving 10 bases between them. DNA of the CDR3: TGCGCCAGCAGCTTGGACGGTGGCTTCTATGGCTACACCTTC. Translating gives CASSLDGGFYGYTF.

The J gene is TRBJ2-3, the V gene TRBV5-1, with 8 positions matching TRBD2. The CDR3 runs to 14 residues. Germline V gene sequence: CDR1 SGHRS, CDR2 YFSETQ. The J segment lost 4 bases and the V segment lost 4 bases, leaving 5 bases of the junction unmatched. The CDR3 nucleotides read TGCGCCAGCAGCACTCGGGGGGGTTCAGATACGCAGTATTTT. The encoded protein is CASSTRGGSDTQYF.

The count of this clone is one. The chain links TRBV4-2 to TRBJ2-3; a weak D match, TRBD2 (7 bases). The ends were cut back, 1 base at V and 1 base at J, with 15 bases in the middle. The CDR3 spans 17 residues. CDR1 is LGHNA, CDR2 YNFKEQ, per germline. This chain's CDR3 is CASSQGSGGARTDTQYF. The CDR3, as DNA: TGTGCCAGCAGCCAAGGGTCTGGGGGGGCTCGCACAGATACGCAGTATTTT.

The V call is TRBV28, the J call TRBJ2-1, with 11 bases aligning to TRBD2. The CDR3 has 15 residues. CDR1 and CDR2 from the germline V gene are MDHEN and SYDVKM. Germline trimming cut 3 bases from V and 7 bases from J; bases unmatched to any gene: 5. CDR3 sequence (DNA): TGTGCCAGCAGTTTGCCGACTAGCGGGGTGAATGAGCAGTTCTTC. It translates to CASSLPTSGVNEQFF.

This chain uses TRBV7-3 with TRBJ2-5; 7 bases are a match to TRBD2. V was clipped by 5 bases and J by 2 bases; unmatched bases: 5. Looked up from germline, CDR1 is SGHTA and CDR2 is FQGTGA. The CDR3 length is 14 residues. CDR3 protein: CASSPFSGQETQYF. The CDR3 DNA sequence: TGTGCCAGCAGCCCTTTTAGCGGGCAAGAGACCCAGTACTTC.

This chain connects TRBV28 to TRBJ1-5, with 7 bases aligning to TRBD1. This CDR3 has 14 residues. Germline V CDR1 and CDR2: MDHEN, SYDVKM. With V trimmed by 5 bases and J by 3 bases, 4 bases remained unmatched. The CDR3: CASSLTGTNQPQHF. The CDR3 DNA reads as TGTGCCAGCAGTCTGACAGGGACCAATCAGCCCCAGCATTTT.

The CDR3 sequence: CAWEPDSGANVLTF. The CDR3 region has the DNA TGTGCCTGGGAACCAGACTCTGGGGCCAACGTCCTGACTTTC. The chain has TRBV30 and TRBJ2-6; no reliable D call. This CDR3 spans 14 amino acids. Trimming took 5 bases from V and 0 from J, leaving 8 bases between them. Germline CDR1 is GTSNPN and CDR2 is SVGIG (reference sequence).

The V gene is TRBV4-1, the J gene TRBJ1-6, with unresolved D. Germline-derived CDR1 and CDR2 are MGHRA and YSYEKL. The germline V and J ends were trimmed by 0 bases and 7 bases, with 4 bases remaining between them. The CDR3 sequence is 13 residues long. The CDR3 coding sequence is TGCGCCAGCAGCCAAGATCTAAATTCACCCCTCCACTTT. Its translation: CASSQDLNSPLHF.